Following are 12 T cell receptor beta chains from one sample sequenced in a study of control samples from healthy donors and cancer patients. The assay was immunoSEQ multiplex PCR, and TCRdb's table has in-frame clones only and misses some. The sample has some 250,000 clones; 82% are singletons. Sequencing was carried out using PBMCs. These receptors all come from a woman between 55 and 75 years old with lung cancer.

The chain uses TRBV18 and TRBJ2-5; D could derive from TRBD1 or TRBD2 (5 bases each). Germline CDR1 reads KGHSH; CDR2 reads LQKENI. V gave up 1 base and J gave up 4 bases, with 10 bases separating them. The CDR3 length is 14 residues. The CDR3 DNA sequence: TGTGCCAGCTCACCACTTAAGAGGGGAGAGACCCAGTACTTC. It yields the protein CASSPLKRGETQYF.

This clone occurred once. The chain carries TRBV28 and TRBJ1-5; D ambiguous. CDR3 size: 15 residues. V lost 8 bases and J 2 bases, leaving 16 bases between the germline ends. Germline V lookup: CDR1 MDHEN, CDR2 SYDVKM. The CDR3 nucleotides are TGTGCCAGCCTCCCTCCCGGGCCTGGCAATCAGCCCCAGCATTTT. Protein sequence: CASLPPGPGNQPQHF.

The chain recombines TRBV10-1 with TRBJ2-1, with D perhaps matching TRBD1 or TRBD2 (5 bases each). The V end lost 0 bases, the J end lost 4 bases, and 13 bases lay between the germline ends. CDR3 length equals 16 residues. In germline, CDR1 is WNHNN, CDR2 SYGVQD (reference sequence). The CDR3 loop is CASSESWGSPYNEQFF. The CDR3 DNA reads TGCGCCAGCAGTGAGTCTTGGGGGAGTCCGTACAATGAGCAGTTCTTC.

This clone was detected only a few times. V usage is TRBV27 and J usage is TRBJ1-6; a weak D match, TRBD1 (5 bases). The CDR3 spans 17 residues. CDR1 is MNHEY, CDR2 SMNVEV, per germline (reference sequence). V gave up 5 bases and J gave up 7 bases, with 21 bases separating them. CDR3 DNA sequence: TGTGCCAGCAGTGGGCTGGTGGGAGGGGTCGGCAATTCACCCCTCCACTTT. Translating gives CASSGLVGGVGNSPLHF.

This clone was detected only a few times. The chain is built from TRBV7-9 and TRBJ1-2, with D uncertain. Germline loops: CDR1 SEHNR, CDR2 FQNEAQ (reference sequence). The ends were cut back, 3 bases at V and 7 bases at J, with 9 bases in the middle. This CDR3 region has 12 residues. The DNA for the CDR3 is TGTGCCAGCAGCTTGCCTCTCGGTGGCTACACCTTC. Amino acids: CASSLPLGGYTF.

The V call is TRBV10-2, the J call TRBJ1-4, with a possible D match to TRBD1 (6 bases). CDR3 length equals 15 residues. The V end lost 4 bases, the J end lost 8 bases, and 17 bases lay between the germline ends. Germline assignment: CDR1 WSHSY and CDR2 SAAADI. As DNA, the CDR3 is TGCGCCAGCAGTGGGGGATCCAGGGGACGCGAAAAACTGTTTTTT. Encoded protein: CASSGGSRGREKLFF.

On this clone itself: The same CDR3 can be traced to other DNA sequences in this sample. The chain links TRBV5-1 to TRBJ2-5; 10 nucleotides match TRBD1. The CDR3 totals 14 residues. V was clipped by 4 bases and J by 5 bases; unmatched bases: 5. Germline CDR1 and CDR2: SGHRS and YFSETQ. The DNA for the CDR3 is TGCGCCAGCAGCCCCGGGACAGGGGCTGAGACCCAGTACTTC. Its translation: CASSPGTGAETQYF.

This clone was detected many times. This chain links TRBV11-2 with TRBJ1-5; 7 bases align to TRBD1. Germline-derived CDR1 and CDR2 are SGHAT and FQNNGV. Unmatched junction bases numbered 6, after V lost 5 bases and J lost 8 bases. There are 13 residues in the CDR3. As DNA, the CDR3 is TGTGCCAGCAGCCCAGGACAGGTTGAGCCCCAGCATTTT. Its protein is CASSPGQVEPQHF.

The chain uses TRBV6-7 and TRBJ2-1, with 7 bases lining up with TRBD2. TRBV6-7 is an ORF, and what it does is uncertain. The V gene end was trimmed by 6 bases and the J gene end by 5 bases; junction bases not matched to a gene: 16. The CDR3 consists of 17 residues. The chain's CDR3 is CASRTSSTSNSHNEQFF. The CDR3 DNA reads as TGTGCCAGCAGAACCTCATCGACTAGCAATAGTCACAATGAGCAGTTCTTC.

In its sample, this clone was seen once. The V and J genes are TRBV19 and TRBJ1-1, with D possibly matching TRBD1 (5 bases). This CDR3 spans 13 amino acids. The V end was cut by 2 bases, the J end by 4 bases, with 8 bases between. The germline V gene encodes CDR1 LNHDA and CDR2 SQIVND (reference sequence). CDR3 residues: CASSISGFTEAFF. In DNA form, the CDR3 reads TGTGCCAGTAGTATATCAGGGTTCACTGAAGCTTTCTTT.

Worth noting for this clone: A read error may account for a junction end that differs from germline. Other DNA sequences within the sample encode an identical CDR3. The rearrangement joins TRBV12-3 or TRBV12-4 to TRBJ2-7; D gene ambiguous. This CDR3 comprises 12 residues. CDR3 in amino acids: CASSLAGYEQYF. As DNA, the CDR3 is TGTGCCAGCAGCTTAGCAGGTTACGAGCAGTACTTC.

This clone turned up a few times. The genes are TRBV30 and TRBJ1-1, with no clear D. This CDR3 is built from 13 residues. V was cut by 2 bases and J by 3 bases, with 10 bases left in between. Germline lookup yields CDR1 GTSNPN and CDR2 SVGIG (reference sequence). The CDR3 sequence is CAWSFAAHTEAFF. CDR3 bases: TGTGCCTGGAGTTTCGCAGCCCACACTGAAGCTTTCTTT.